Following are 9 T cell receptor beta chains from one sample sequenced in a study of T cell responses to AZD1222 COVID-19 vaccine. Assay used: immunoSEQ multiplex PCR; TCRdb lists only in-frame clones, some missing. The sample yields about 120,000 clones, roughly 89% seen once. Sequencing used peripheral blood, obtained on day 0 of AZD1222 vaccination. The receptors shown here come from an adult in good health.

As DNA, the CDR3 is TGTGCCAGCAGGCTAGGACAGGGTGGAGGGTCACCCCTCCACTTT. Translation gives CASRLGQGGGSPLHF. This chain links TRBV11-2 with TRBJ1-6; 8 positions agree with TRBD1. The CDR3 runs 15 residues. Germline loops: CDR1 SGHAT, CDR2 FQNNGV. The trim removed 6 bases at V and 10 bases at J, leaving 11 bases unmatched.

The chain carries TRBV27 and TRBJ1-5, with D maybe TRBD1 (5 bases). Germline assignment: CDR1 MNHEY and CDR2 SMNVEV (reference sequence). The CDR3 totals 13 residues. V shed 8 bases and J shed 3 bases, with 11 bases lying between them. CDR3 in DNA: TGTGCCAGCGGGACCGGCGACAATCAGCCCCAGCATTTT. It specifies CASGTGDNQPQHF.

CDR3 sequence reads: CASSSVGTAKTQYF. For the CDR3, the DNA is TGTGCCAGCAGCTCGGTGGGGACGGCGAAGACCCAGTACTTC. The rearrangement links TRBV7-9 to TRBJ2-5; D may match TRBD1 or TRBD2 (5 bases each). V shed 4 bases and J shed 6 bases, with 15 bases lying between them. This CDR3 comprises 14 residues. Germline values: CDR1 SEHNR, CDR2 FQNEAQ (reference sequence).

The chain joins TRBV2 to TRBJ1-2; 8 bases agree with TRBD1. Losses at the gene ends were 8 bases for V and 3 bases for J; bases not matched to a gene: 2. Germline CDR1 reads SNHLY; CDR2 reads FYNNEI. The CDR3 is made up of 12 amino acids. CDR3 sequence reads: CASAGQDYGYTF. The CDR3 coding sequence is TGTGCCAGCGCGGGACAGGACTATGGCTACACCTTC.

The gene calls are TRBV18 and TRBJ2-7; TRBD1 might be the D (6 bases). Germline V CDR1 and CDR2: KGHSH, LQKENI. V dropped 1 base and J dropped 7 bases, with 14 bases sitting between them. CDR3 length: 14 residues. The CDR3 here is CASSPQGKGQEQYF. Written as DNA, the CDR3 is TGTGCCAGCTCACCACAGGGGAAAGGACAGGAGCAGTACTTC.

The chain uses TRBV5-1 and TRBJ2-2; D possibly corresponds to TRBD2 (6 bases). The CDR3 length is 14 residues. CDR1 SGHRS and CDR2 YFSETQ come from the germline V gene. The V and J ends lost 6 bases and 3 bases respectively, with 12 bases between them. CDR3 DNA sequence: TGCGCCAGCAAGGGGTCGGGGGACACCGGGGAGCTGTTTTTT. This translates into CASKGSGDTGELFF. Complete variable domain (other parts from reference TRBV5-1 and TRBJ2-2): KAGVTQTPRYLIKTRGQQVTLSCSPISGHRSVSWYQQTPGQGLQFLFEYFSETQRNKGNFPGRFSGRQFSNSRSEMNVSTLELGDSALYLCASKGSGDTGELFFGEGSRLTVL.

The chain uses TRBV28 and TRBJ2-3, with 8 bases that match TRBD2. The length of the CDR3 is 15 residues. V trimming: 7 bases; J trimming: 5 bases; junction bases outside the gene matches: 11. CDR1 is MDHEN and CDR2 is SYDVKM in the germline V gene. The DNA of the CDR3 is TGTGCCAGCATATCAGGCCCGGGGGGGAAAGATACGCAGTATTTT. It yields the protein CASISGPGGKDTQYF.

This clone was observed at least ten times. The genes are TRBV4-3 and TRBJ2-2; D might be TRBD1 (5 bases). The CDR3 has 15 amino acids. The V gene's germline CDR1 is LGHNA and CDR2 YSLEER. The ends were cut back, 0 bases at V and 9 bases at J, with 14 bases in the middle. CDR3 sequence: CASSQDIGNRRELFF. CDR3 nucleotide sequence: TGCGCCAGCAGCCAAGATATTGGGAACAGGCGGGAGCTGTTTTTT.

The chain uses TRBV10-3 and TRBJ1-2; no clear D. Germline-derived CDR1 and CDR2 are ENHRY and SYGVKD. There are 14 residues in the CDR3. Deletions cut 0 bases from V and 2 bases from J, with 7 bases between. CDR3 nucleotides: TGTGCCATCAGTGAGTCAATGCTGAACTATGGCTACACCTTC. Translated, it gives CAISESMLNYGYTF.